Below are 8 T cell receptor beta chains sequenced from a single sample in a study of blood T cell repertoires in COVID-19. Some clones are missing from TCRdb's copy, which holds only in-frame ones; the method was immunoSEQ multiplex PCR. The sample lists some 150,000 clones, 84% occurring once. Material: PBMCs or T cells enriched from blood (not recorded which). Every receptor here comes from a woman aged 50 to 60 who had been exposed to COVID-19.

The V gene is TRBV7-9, the J gene TRBJ2-6; TRBD2 might be the D (5 bases). This CDR3 spans 16 amino acids. Trimming took off 1 base at V and 0 bases at J, with 7 bases between the two ends. Germline values: CDR1 SEHNR, CDR2 FQNEAQ (reference sequence). In DNA form, the CDR3 reads TGTGCCAGCAGCTTAGGAGGGTTCTCTGGGGCCAACGTCCTGACTTTC. Amino acid sequence: CASSLGGFSGANVLTF. Complete variable domain (other parts from reference TRBV7-9 and TRBJ2-6): DTGVSQNPRHKITKRGQNVTFRCDPISEHNRLYWYRQTLGQGPEFLTYFQNEAQLEKSRLLSDRFSAERPKGSFSTLEIQRTEQGDSAMYLCASSLGGFSGANVLTFGAGSRLTVL.

The V call is TRBV3-1 (or the pseudogene TRBV3-2), the J call TRBJ1-5; TRBD1 matches at 9 bases. The V segment lost 1 base and the J segment 2 bases; nucleotides outside the gene matches: 3. Germline values: CDR1 LGHDT, CDR2 YNNKEL (reference sequence). The length of the CDR3 is 16 residues. CDR3: CASSQGWTGGNQPQHF. The DNA of the CDR3 is TGTGCCAGCAGCCAAGGCTGGACAGGGGGCAATCAGCCCCAGCATTTT.

The chain carries TRBV27 and TRBJ2-7; no clear D gene. The CDR3 runs 14 residues. CDR1 and CDR2 from the germline V gene are MNHEY and SMNVEV (reference sequence). Trimming pared 1 base from V and 0 bases from J, leaving 7 bases between. CDR3 loop: CASSLFWSSYEQYF. The CDR3 DNA follows: TGTGCCAGCAGTTTATTCTGGAGCTCCTACGAGCAGTACTTC.

This clone was recorded a few times. The chain combines TRBV10-2 with TRBJ1-4, with a tentative D call TRBD1 (6 bases). The CDR3 is 12 residues long. The V end lost 6 bases, the J end lost 5 bases, and 7 bases lay between the germline ends. Germline V lookup: CDR1 WSHSY, CDR2 SAAADI. The CDR3 loop reads CASSTGNEKLFF. The CDR3 region has the DNA TGCGCCAGCAGCACAGGGAATGAAAAACTGTTTTTT.

The chain links TRBV29-1 to TRBJ2-5; D perhaps matches TRBD1 (6 bases). Between the trimmed V and J ends, which lost 7 bases and 5 bases, there was a span of 14 bases. Germline V gene data show CDR1 as SQVTM and CDR2 as ANQGSEA. This CDR3 contains 12 residues. CDR3 protein: CSALDRPETQYF. The CDR3 DNA reads as TGCAGCGCCCTGGACAGACCGGAGACCCAGTACTTC. Full variable domain (rest looked up from reference TRBV29-1 and TRBJ2-5): SAVISQKPSRDICQRGTSLTIQCQVDSQVTMMFWYRQQPGQSLTLIATANQGSEATYESGFVIDKFPISRPNLTFSTLTVSNMSPEDSSIYLCSALDRPETQYFGPGTRLLVL.

V usage is TRBV28 and J usage is TRBJ1-1, with 8 bases aligning to TRBD1. V lost 6 bases, J lost 5 bases, and 11 bases stayed unmatched. CDR3 length: 15 residues. The V gene's germline CDR1 is MDHEN and CDR2 SYDVKM. CDR3 sequence: CASRSLSQGATEAFF. CDR3 bases: TGTGCCAGCAGATCCTTGTCTCAGGGGGCGACTGAAGCTTTCTTT.

This clone was detected ten times or more. J is TRBJ1-2 and V is TRBV6-1, with D unresolved. This CDR3 spans 14 amino acids. Germline CDR1 is MNHNS and CDR2 is SASEGT. V was shortened by 1 base and J by 0 bases, with 6 bases between the two germline ends. CDR3 amino acids: CASSEGPANYGYTF. CDR3 DNA sequence: TGTGCCAGCAGTGAAGGTCCAGCTAACTATGGCTACACCTTC.

The rearrangement joins TRBV6-5 to TRBJ1-1; TRBD1 matches at 7 bases. This CDR3 contains 14 residues. V lost 5 bases to trimming and J lost 4 bases; unmatched junction nucleotides: 7. Germline V CDR1 and CDR2: MNHEY, SVGAGI. CDR3 loop: CASSRDRASTEAFF. The CDR3 DNA reads TGTGCCAGCAGTCGAGACAGGGCAAGCACTGAAGCTTTCTTT.